This entry lists 25 T cell receptor beta chains sequenced from one sample in a study of regulatory T cells in long-lasting Graves disease. Described time point: newly diagnosed GD, antithyroid drugs for less than 3 months. The TCR library was made from RNA extracted from PBMCs. CDR3 regions were amplified by Arm-PCR using iRepertoire HTBI primers to build TCR beta libraries. TCRdb re-derived calls from the multiplex PCR reads in MiXCR, one entry per CDR3 protein. The sample consists of a few hundred thousand distinct CDR3 sequences, about an eighth of them appearing once. The same specimen was also included in a second study, on T cells in Graves' hyperthyroidism and ophthalmopathy.

This specimen consisted of peripheral blood mononuclear cells (PBMCs), obtained at new diagnosis, from a patient treated with antithyroid drugs. Receptor source: a woman in her late teens or twenties with Graves disease.

This clonotype was seen more than once but under ten times. This chain connects TRBV20-1 to TRBJ2-1; D not certain. The V gene lost 5 bases and the J gene lost 4 bases, with 9 bases spanning the gap. The length of the CDR3 is 12 residues. Germline V lookup: CDR1 DFQATT, CDR2 SNEGSKA (reference sequence). The CDR3 here is CSAPRRYNEQFF. In DNA, the CDR3 is TGCAGTGCTCCTAGGAGATACAATGAGCAGTTCTTC.

This clonotype has at least ten counts. The rearrangement links TRBV27 to TRBJ2-1; D gene unclear. This CDR3 region has 14 residues. Germline V gives CDR1 MNHEY, CDR2 SMNVEV (reference sequence). The V end was cut by 7 bases, the J end by 6 bases, with 16 bases between. CDR3 nucleotides: TGTGCCAGCACCCGTCGAGTGGGGTCCAATGAGCAGTTCTTC. It translates to CASTRRVGSNEQFF.

The chain combines TRBV6-1 with TRBJ2-7; 7 bases are shared with TRBD2. The trim removed 10 bases at V and 3 bases at J, leaving 9 bases unmatched. The CDR3 is made up of 13 amino acids. The V gene's germline CDR1 is MNHNS and CDR2 SASEGT. CDR3 region: CAIRGSLGYEQYF. The CDR3 coding sequence is TGTGCCATCCGCGGGAGTCTGGGCTACGAGCAGTACTTC.

This clonotype was detected only a few times. The rearrangement joins TRBV24-1 to TRBJ1-5; D is possibly TRBD1 (5 bases). CDR3 length equals 14 residues. V lost 4 bases and J lost 4, with 10 bases in between. Germline V gene sequence: CDR1 KGHDR, CDR2 SFDVKD. CDR3 in amino acids: CATSDPDKNQPQHF. In nucleotides, the CDR3 is TGTGCCACCAGTGACCCGGACAAAAATCAGCCCCAGCATTTT.

The chain employs TRBV13 and TRBJ2-5; 12 bases map to TRBD2. The V gene end was trimmed by 5 bases and the J gene end by 5 bases; junction bases not matched to a gene: 18. Germline values: CDR1 PRHDT, CDR2 FYEKMQ (reference sequence). The CDR3 has 19 residues. CDR3 DNA: TGTGCCAGCAGCCCACCGCCGACTAGCGGGAGTTTACGTTTTGAGACCCAGTACTTC. Translation: CASSPPPTSGSLRFETQYF.

The chain combines TRBV11-2 with TRBJ1-5; 8 nucleotides line up with TRBD1. From germline, CDR1 is SGHAT and CDR2 FQNNGV. The CDR3 sequence is 15 residues long. J was trimmed by 4 bases and V by 5 bases; bases with no gene match: 7. CDR3: CASSAGTGVNQPQHF. The CDR3 DNA sequence: TGTGCCAGCAGCGCCGGGACAGGAGTTAATCAGCCCCAGCATTTT.

In this sample, this clonotype turned up a few times. V usage is TRBV7-8 and J usage is TRBJ1-5; D uncertain. The germline gives CDR1 SGHVS, CDR2 FQNEAQ. This CDR3 spans 17 amino acids. Trimming shortened V by 2 bases and J by 2 bases, and 16 bases separated the two germline ends. The CDR3, as DNA: TGTGCCAGCAGCTTATCGTCCGCGTCGGGAGGCAATCAGCCCCAGCATTTT. Protein sequence: CASSLSSASGGNQPQHF.

The chain employs TRBV4-1 and TRBJ2-1, with D unresolved. Trimming removed 0 bases at V and 2 bases at J, with 11 bases between. Germline CDR1 and CDR2: MGHRA and YSYEKL. CDR3 length: 16 amino acids. The DNA of the CDR3 is TGCGCCAGCAGCCAAGAAATGAGTCGGGCCTACAATGAGCAGTTCTTC. Protein: CASSQEMSRAYNEQFF.

This clonotype was picked up many times. This chain joins TRBV28 and TRBJ2-3; 9 bases map to TRBD1. The CDR3 loop spans 21 amino acids. Germline V gene data show CDR1 as MDHEN and CDR2 as SYDVKM. The V and J ends lost 6 bases and 1 base, in that order; junction bases with no gene match: 23. CDR3 DNA sequence: TGTGCCAGCAGCAGACTCTCTCCGGGACAGGGACAATTGATTGGCACAGATACGCAGTATTTT. It translates to CASSRLSPGQGQLIGTDTQYF.

This chain links TRBV27 with TRBJ2-3; 7 bases map to TRBD2. The length of the CDR3 is 14 residues. Unmatched junction bases numbered 2, after V lost 5 bases and J lost 0 bases. Germline CDR1 reads MNHEY; CDR2 reads SMNVEV (reference sequence). This CDR3 reads CASSPAGSTDTQYF. In DNA, the CDR3 is TGTGCCAGCAGTCCAGCGGGGAGCACAGATACGCAGTATTTT.

The V call is TRBV7-2, the J call TRBJ2-1, with 11 positions matching TRBD2. Unmatched junction bases numbered 8, after V lost 3 bases and J lost 4 bases. Germline assignment: CDR1 SGHTA and CDR2 FQGNSA. The CDR3 is made up of 17 amino acids. CDR3: CASSLVSTSGIYNEQFF. The CDR3 coding sequence is TGTGCCAGCAGCTTGGTATCGACTAGCGGGATTTACAATGAGCAGTTCTTC. The complete variable domain, with remaining parts taken from reference TRBV7-2 and TRBJ2-1, reads GAGVSQSPSNKVTEKGKDVELRCDPISGHTALYWYRQSLGQGLEFLIYFQGNSAPDKSGLPSDRFSAERTGGSVSTLTIQRTQQEDSAVYLCASSLVSTSGIYNEQFFGPGTRLTVL.

On this clonotype: A read error may be the cause here, since a much bigger clone is one base away. The chain recombines TRBV5-1 with TRBJ2-1, with 7 positions matching TRBD2. There are 16 residues in the CDR3. From germline, CDR1 is SGHRS and CDR2 YFSETQ. CDR3 region: CASSLAEITSYNGQFF. The CDR3 nucleotides read TGTGCCAGCAGCCTAGCGGAGATAACCTCCTACAATGGGCAGTTCTTC.

This clonotype has at least ten counts. The chain links TRBV3-1 to TRBJ2-7; unclear D gene. The CDR3 runs to 14 residues. In germline, CDR1 is LGHDT, CDR2 YNNKEL (reference sequence). Trimming pared 2 bases from V and 2 bases from J, leaving 10 bases between. The CDR3 bases are TGTGCCAGCAGCCAACTGACACCTACCTACGAGCAGTACTTC. It specifies CASSQLTPTYEQYF.

This clonotype has just a few counts. The rearrangement links TRBV6-1 to TRBJ2-7; D perhaps matches TRBD1 (5 bases). CDR1 and CDR2 (germline): MNHNS, SASEGT. This CDR3 has 15 residues. V shed 2 bases and J shed 5 bases, with 16 bases lying between them. CDR3 residues: CASSEPGSSRDEQYF. DNA of the CDR3: TGTGCCAGCAGTGAACCAGGGTCCTCTAGGGACGAGCAGTACTTC.

The chain is built from TRBV19 and TRBJ2-7; TRBD2 agrees at 12 bases. Germline values: CDR1 LNHDA, CDR2 SQIVND (reference sequence). The CDR3 runs 15 residues. The V gene end was trimmed by 3 bases and the J gene end by 3 bases; junction bases not matched to a gene: 3. In nucleotides, the CDR3 is TGTGCCAGTAGTATCCGGACTAGCGGGAACTACGAGCAGTACTTC. It codes for CASSIRTSGNYEQYF.

This clonotype has ten or more counts. V gene TRBV28 combines with J gene TRBJ1-1; TRBD1 matches 7 bases. The CDR3 is made up of 18 amino acids. V lost 3 bases and J lost 4; bases outside the gene matches: 17. Looked up from germline, CDR1 is MDHEN and CDR2 is SYDVKM. The CDR3 nucleotides are TGTGCCAGCAGTTTCCCTTTGGGACAGATCGGAGTGGTCACTGAAGCTTTCTTT. This gives the protein CASSFPLGQIGVVTEAFF.

This clonotype was recorded many times. V usage is TRBV6-5 and J usage is TRBJ2-2; TRBD1 matches at 7 bases. J lost 6 bases, V lost 2 bases, and 3 bases had no gene match. Germline V gene lookup returns CDR1 MNHEY and CDR2 SVGAGI. There are 14 residues in the CDR3. CDR3 sequence: CASSYSQGAGELFF. CDR3 sequence (DNA): TGTGCCAGCAGTTACAGTCAGGGGGCCGGGGAGCTGTTTTTT.

The chain joins TRBV20-1 to TRBJ1-2, with TRBD1 as a possible D gene (5 bases). The CDR3 has 15 amino acids. Trimming shortened V by 3 bases and J by 4 bases, and 18 bases separated the two germline ends. Germline CDR1 DFQATT, CDR2 SNEGSKA (reference sequence). The CDR3 is CSASGTPPTSYGYTF. The DNA for the CDR3 is TGCAGTGCTAGCGGGACTCCTCCAACTTCCTATGGCTACACCTTC.

On this clonotype itself: This sequence may be a read error, since a much larger clone differs from it by one base. The V gene is TRBV12-3 or TRBV12-4, the J gene TRBJ2-7, with TRBD2 identical over 8 bases. The CDR3 consists of 12 residues. Unmatched junction bases numbered 6, after V lost 6 bases and J lost 8 bases. CDR3 amino acids: CASSRGGYKQYV. The CDR3 coding sequence is TGTGCCAGCAGCCGCGGGGGGTACAAGCAGTACGTC.

This clonotype has more than one count but fewer than ten. The chain recombines TRBV27 with TRBJ2-2; 7 bases are a match to TRBD1. The trim removed 4 bases at V and 1 base at J, leaving 0 bases unmatched. Germline CDR1 is MNHEY and CDR2 is SMNVEV (reference sequence). This CDR3 region has 14 residues. CDR3 sequence reads: CASSWDRNTGELFF. CDR3 coding DNA: TGTGCCAGCAGTTGGGACAGGAACACCGGGGAGCTGTTTTTT.

This clonotype has a count of ten or more. This rearrangement joins TRBV10-3 to TRBJ2-1; TRBD1 might be the D (5 bases). Trimming shortened V by 4 bases and J by 4 bases, and 11 bases separated the two germline ends. This CDR3 is built from 14 residues. Germline values: CDR1 ENHRY, CDR2 SYGVKD. CDR3 nucleotide sequence: TGTGCCATCAGTGGGAGCAGGGAATACAATGAGCAGTTCTTC. Translation gives CAISGSREYNEQFF.

The sample holds a few counts of this clonotype. The V call is TRBV6-2 or TRBV6-3, the J call TRBJ2-7, with no clear D. Germline assignment: CDR1 MNHEY and CDR2 SVGEGT. This CDR3 is 14 amino acids long. Trimming stripped 5 bases from V and 3 bases from J, with 14 bases between. Here the CDR3 reads CASSTQFWDYEQYV. As DNA, the CDR3 is TGTGCCAGCAGTACCCAGTTCTGGGACTACGAGCAGTACGTC.

This clonotype was recorded at least ten times. The chain links TRBV6-1 to TRBJ1-5; D gene unclear. Germline V gene lookup returns CDR1 MNHNS and CDR2 SASEGT. V dropped 6 bases and J dropped 4 bases, with 10 bases sitting between them. The CDR3 is made up of 13 amino acids. The DNA of the CDR3 is TGTGCCAGCAGGCGAGGGTTGAATCAGCCCCAGCATTTT. This encodes CASRRGLNQPQHF.

The chain recombines TRBV5-1 with TRBJ1-1; unclear D gene. The CDR3 is made up of 15 amino acids. Germline assignment: CDR1 SGHRS and CDR2 YFSETQ. V shed 0 bases and J shed 0 bases, with 9 bases lying between them. The CDR3 is CASSLGPNLNTEAFF. The DNA of the CDR3 is TGCGCCAGCAGCTTGGGGCCGAACCTGAACACTGAAGCTTTCTTT. Drawing the rest from reference TRBV5-1 and TRBJ1-1, the complete variable domain is KAGVTQTPRYLIKTRGQQVTLSCSPISGHRSVSWYQQTPGQGLQFLFEYFSETQRNKGNFPGRFSGRQFSNSRSEMNVSTLELGDSALYLCASSLGPNLNTEAFFGQGTRLTVV.

This clonotype was seen more than once but under ten times. With a much larger clone just one base away, this may be a read error. The chain carries TRBV28 and TRBJ2-4, with 8 bases fitting TRBD1. CDR3 length equals 13 residues. The germline gives CDR1 MDHEN, CDR2 SYDVKM. The CDR3 sequence is CASSSLDRVNQSF. The CDR3 nucleotides read TGTGCCAGCAGTTCCCTGGACAGGGTAAATCAGTCCTTC.